The 5 T cell receptor beta chains reported below all come from one sample, sequenced in a study of CXCR3-negative and CXCR3-positive naive CD8 T cells. With UMI labels, 5' RACE was used to prepare the TRB cDNA libraries. TCRdb re-called the 5' RACE reads and gives one entry per CDR3 protein, without DNA. This table lists 90,000 to 100,000 distinct CDR3 sequences. Sequenced: naive CXCR3- CD8+ T cells from blood. Subset: CD45RO-CCR7+CD27+CD95- naive CD8+ T cells lacking CXCR3 (TNR3-). The receptors stem from a human donor in good health. Some clones in this sample may be carry-over from other donors' samples.

The chain links TRBV29-1 to TRBJ1-1; TCRdb proposes TRBD1, but this gene call is untestable without DNA. The CDR3 covers 12 residues. Germline V gives CDR1 SQVTM, CDR2 ANQGSEA. CDR3 amino acids: CTGVGGNTEAFF. Full variable domain (remainder filled in from reference TRBV29-1 and TRBJ1-1): SAVISQKPSRDICQRGTSLTIQCQVDSQVTMMFWYRQQPGQSLTLIATANQGSEATYESGFVIDKFPISRPNLTFSTLTVSNMSPEDSSIYLCTGVGGNTEAFFGQGTRLTVV.

J is TRBJ2-1 and V is TRBV5-1. The germline gives CDR1 SGHRS, CDR2 YFSETQ. The length of the CDR3 is 15 residues. CDR3 region: CASSLDRVVNNEQFF.

The chain is built from TRBV29-1 and TRBJ1-2; TCRdb selects TRBD1, and the lack of DNA leaves this call unchecked. Germline CDR1 SQVTM, CDR2 ANQGSEA. The CDR3 runs to 13 residues. The CDR3 loop reads CSDRDPLHYGYTF.

The rearrangement links TRBV5-5 to TRBJ2-1; TCRdb proposes TRBD2, but this gene call is untestable without DNA. This CDR3 has 15 amino acids. Looked up from germline, CDR1 is SGHKS and CDR2 is YYEKEE (reference sequence). The CDR3 protein is CASSRVGSGYNEQFF. Based on the CDR3 plus reference TRBV5-5 and TRBJ2-1, the full variable domain is DAGVTQSPTHLIKTRGQQVTLRCSPISGHKSVSWYQQVLGQGPQFIFQYYEKEERGRGNFPDRFSARQFPNYSSELNVNALLLGDSALYLCASSRVGSGYNEQFFGPGTRLTVL.

This rearrangement joins TRBV5-1 to TRBJ2-5; TCRdb selects TRBD1, and the lack of DNA leaves this call unchecked. The CDR3 extends over 16 amino acids. Germline V lookup: CDR1 SGHRS, CDR2 YFSETQ. CDR3 residues: CASSFLAQTHQETQYF. Full variable domain (remainder filled in from reference TRBV5-1 and TRBJ2-5): KAGVTQTPRYLIKTRGQQVTLSCSPISGHRSVSWYQQTPGQGLQFLFEYFSETQRNKGNFPGRFSGRQFSNSRSEMNVSTLELGDSALYLCASSFLAQTHQETQYFGPGTRLLVL.